This T cell receptor beta chain is from a study of cytotoxic CD8 clonotypes in ibrutinib-treated CLL. The table lists this clone with many counts. Its antigen is still unknown. Depths of 1 in 200,000 to 1 in 1 million T cells were the sequencing target. Clones were sequenced by immunoSEQ multiplex PCR, and TCRdb holds only the in-frame ones, with some missing. The sample carries 150,000 or so clones, approximately 77% recorded once. Whole-study findings and limits: At progression, clonality fell back toward baseline after rising at ibrutinib response. Stable or contracted on treatment, public clonotypes were also uncommon.

Sample: PBMCs, taken after 12 months of ibrutinib treatment. This receptor was obtained from a human donor with chronic lymphocytic leukemia.

The CDR3 DNA reads TGTGCCAGCAGCTTGACAGGGGGTGCCACCGGGGAGCTGTTTTTT. Protein product: CASSLTGGATGELFF. The gene calls are TRBV5-6 and TRBJ2-2, with 8 nucleotides matching TRBD1. This CDR3 contains 15 residues. Germline V gives CDR1 SGHDT, CDR2 YYEEEE. V lost 1 base, J lost 4 bases, and 3 bases stayed unmatched.